This TCR beta chain was retrieved from a study of blood T cell repertoires in COVID-19. V was trimmed by 3 bases and J by 9 bases, leaving 9 bases between them. Germline loops: CDR1 DFQATT, CDR2 SNEGSKA (reference sequence). This CDR3 contains 11 residues. Original methodology: Using reference gene primer amplification, nucleated cell counts were estimated. Profiling relied on immunoSEQ multiplex PCR, and the TCRdb table lists in-frame clones only, not all of them. The D gene and trimming were derived from the DNA, and the V and J assignments and clone size from that table. The sample yields 140,000 to 150,000 clones, roughly 78% seen once. The participants were between about 18 and 90 years old and came from 20 to 30 US areas. Each recovered donor of Cohort 3 presented with two negative PCRs, clearance, or symptom resolution.

This rearrangement joins TRBV20-1 to TRBJ2-1; the D gene is possibly TRBD1 (5 bases). This clonotype was obtained from a woman aged 45-60 years who had recovered from COVID-19. Sequencing was carried out using PBMCs or T cells enriched from blood (not recorded which). CDR3 DNA: TGCAGTGCTAGTAAAGGGGCTGAGCAGTTCTTC. Its protein is CSASKGAEQFF.